The source of this TCR beta chain is a study of CD8 T cells in ankylosing spondylitis. TCRdb re-derived calls from the 5' RACE reads in MiXCR, one entry per CDR3 protein. This sample has around 340,000 distinct CDR3 sequences, with about 20% found just once. The germline CDR1 and CDR2 sequences are SGHTA and FQGTGA. V was trimmed by 5 bases and J by 9 bases, leaving 15 bases between them. The CDR3 length is 13 residues. The source of this sequence is a male donor with ankylosing spondylitis or in good health (not recorded which). This sequence joins TRBV7-3 and TRBJ2-3; tentatively, D is TRBD1 (7 bases). The specimen was blood, either unsorted or a sorted T cell fraction (not recorded which). The CDR3 DNA reads TGTGCCAGCAGCCGAACCAGGGGGGAGACGCAGTATTTT. It translates to CASSRTRGETQYF.